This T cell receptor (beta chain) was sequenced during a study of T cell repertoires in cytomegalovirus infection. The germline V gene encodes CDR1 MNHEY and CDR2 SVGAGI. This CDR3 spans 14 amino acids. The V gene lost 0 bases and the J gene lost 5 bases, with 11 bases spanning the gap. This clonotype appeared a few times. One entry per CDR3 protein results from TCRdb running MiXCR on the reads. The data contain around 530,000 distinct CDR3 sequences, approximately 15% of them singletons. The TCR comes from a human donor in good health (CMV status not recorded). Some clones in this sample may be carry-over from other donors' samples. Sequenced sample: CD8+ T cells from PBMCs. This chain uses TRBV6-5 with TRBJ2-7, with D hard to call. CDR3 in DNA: TGTGCCAGCAGTTACTCATCTAGGCCCAACGAGCAGTACTTC. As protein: CASSYSSRPNEQYF.